This T cell receptor beta chain was identified in a study of PD-1 blockade in classical Hodgkin lymphoma (dated by TCRdb to 2018 to 2020). For the wider study: To define a peripheral blood immune signature of response to PD-1 blockade in classical Hodgkin lymphoma, the study combined TCR beta sequencing with CyTOF.

The Qiagen DNeasy kit was used to extract genomic DNA from unsorted PBMCs and from the negatively selected CD4+ and CD8+ fractions. TCR beta CDR3 regions were subjected to amplification by immunoSEQ multiplex PCR with primers that anneal to V and J segments. Amplification bias was minimized using a synthetic immune receptor repertoire, and residual bias was removed computationally after sequencing. The source study handled its data this way. Custom Python scripts were used to quantify repertoire diversity as the Shannon entropy index. Unsorted, CD4+ and CD8+ repertoires were examined separately, except in combined analyses, for which CD4+ and CD8+ sequences were merged in silico. TCRdb carries this immuneACCESS record with in-frame sequences only. Its versions omit some clonotypes, under half of them owing to an unresolved V gene in the studies checked, with the rest unexplained. V and J calls and clone size are as listed in that table; D and trimming were resolved from the DNA. The sample table holds around 30,000 clones, of which approximately 90% were seen once. About 0.22% of the sample is in the top ten clones.

The sample's time point, from its label and the paper: newly diagnosed, previously untreated cHL patient sample. CD4+ T cells were purified from thawed PBMCs by magnetic negative selection with a Miltenyi CD4+ T cell isolation kit. As a comparison group for the relapsed/refractory trial patients, PBMCs were sequenced from patients with newly diagnosed, previously untreated classical Hodgkin lymphoma. After peripheral blood was drawn into 8 mL Vacutainer Cell Preparation Tubes, PBMCs were isolated by centrifugation and then cryopreserved. Purified CD4+ and CD8+ fractions were prepared only for cases in which an additional PBMC sample was available. On LS columns in a quadroMACS separator, the magnetically labelled cells were depleted, and the flow-through was collected as the purified fraction. The CDR3 contains 14 residues, cysteine and phenylalanine counted. The read is trimmed to its CDR3 DNA, 42 bases read in frame from base 1. Looking up the germline V gene (reference sequence) yields CDR1 SGHNT and CDR2 YYREEE. Between the V and J ends, shortened by 0 bases and 1 base respectively, the junction contains 7 bases.

In regard to this clone: Its antigen is still unknown. Base quality data are lacking; no much larger clone is found one base away.

General conclusions and limits of the study: Baseline TCR diversity was reported to be lower in newly diagnosed patients than in healthy donors, and even lower in relapsed/refractory patients. The study was limited to a single clinical trial cohort, and causes of repertoire differences, possibly disease activity or prior therapy, remained undefined.

The sequence was collected from a human donor with classical Hodgkin lymphoma. Sequenced: CD4+ T cells from blood. The receptor chain draws on TRBV5-4 and TRBJ1-1; the D segment cannot be called with confidence. The CDR3 region has the sequence CASSLDTSNTEAFF. The DNA reads as follows: TGTGCCAGCAGCTTGGACACCTCGAACACTGAAGCTTTCTTT.